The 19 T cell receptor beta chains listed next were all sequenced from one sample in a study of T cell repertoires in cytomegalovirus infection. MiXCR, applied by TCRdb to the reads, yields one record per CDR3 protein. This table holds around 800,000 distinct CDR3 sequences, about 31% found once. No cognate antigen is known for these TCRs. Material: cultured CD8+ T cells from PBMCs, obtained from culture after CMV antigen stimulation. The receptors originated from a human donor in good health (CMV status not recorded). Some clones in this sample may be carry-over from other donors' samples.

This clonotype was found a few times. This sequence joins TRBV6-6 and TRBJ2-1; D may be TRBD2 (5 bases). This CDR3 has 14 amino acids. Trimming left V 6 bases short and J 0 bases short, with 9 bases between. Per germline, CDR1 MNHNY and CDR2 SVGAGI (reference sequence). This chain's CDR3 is CASRSGDSYNEQFF. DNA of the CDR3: TGTGCCAGCAGGTCCGGGGACTCCTACAATGAGCAGTTCTTC.

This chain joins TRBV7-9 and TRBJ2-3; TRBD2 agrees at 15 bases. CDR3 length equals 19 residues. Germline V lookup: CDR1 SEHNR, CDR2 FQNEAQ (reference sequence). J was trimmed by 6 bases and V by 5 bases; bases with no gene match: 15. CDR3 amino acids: CASSPLGLAGGPSSDTQYF. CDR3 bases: TGTGCCAGCAGCCCCTTGGGACTAGCGGGGGGTCCCTCCTCCGATACGCAGTATTTT.

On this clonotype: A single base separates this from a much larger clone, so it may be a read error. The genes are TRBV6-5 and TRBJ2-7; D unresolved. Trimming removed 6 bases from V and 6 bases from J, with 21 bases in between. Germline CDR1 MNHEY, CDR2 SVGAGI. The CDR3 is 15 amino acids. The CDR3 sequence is CASRGKLSAGCEQYV. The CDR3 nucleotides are TGTGCCAGCAGAGGCAAGTTGAGCGCTGGCTGCGAGCAGTACGTC.

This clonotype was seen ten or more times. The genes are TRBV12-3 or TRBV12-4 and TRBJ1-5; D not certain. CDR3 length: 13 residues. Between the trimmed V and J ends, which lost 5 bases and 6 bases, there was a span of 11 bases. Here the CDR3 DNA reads TGTGCCAGCAGTCCAGGTTTACCTCAGCCCCAGCATTTT. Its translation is CASSPGLPQPQHF.

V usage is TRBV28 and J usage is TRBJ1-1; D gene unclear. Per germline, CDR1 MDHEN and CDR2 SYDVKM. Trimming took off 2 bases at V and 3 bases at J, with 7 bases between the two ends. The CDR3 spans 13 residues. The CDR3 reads CASSLVGYTEAFF. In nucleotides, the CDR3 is TGTGCCAGCAGTTTAGTCGGTTACACTGAAGCTTTCTTT.

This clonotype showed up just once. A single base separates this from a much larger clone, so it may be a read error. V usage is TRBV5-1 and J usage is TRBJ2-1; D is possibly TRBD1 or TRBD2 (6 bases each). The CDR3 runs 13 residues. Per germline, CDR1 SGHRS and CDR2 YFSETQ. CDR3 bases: TGCGCCAACAGCTTGGGGGGAGGACAGCCCCGGTTCTTC. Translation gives CANSLGGGQPRFF.

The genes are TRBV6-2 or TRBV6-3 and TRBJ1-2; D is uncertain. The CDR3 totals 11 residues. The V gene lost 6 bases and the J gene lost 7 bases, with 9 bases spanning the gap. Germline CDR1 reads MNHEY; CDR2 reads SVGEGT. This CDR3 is CASSNTGGYTF. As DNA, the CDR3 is TGTGCCAGCAGCAACACCGGTGGCTACACCTTC.

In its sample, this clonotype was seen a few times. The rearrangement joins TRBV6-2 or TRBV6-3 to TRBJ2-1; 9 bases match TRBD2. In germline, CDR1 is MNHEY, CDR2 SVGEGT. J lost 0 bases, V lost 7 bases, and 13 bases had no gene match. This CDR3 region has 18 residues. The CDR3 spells CASNPRSGGLSSYNEQFF. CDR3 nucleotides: TGTGCCAGCAACCCCCGGAGCGGGGGGCTTAGCTCCTACAATGAGCAGTTCTTC.

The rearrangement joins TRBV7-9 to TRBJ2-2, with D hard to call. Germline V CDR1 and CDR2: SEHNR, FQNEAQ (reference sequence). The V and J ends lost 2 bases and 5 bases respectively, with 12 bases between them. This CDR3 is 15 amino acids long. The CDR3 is CASSLIGLETGELFF. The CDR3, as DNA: TGTGCCAGCAGCTTAATCGGTCTGGAGACCGGGGAGCTGTTTTTT.

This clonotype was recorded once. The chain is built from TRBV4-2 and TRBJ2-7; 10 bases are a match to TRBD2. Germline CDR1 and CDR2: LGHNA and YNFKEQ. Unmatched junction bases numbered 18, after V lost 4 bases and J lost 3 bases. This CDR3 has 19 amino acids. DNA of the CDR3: TGTGCCAGCAGCCCCCCCGGAACGCTAGCGGGGGCGGTACACTACGAGCAGTACTTC. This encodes CASSPPGTLAGAVHYEQYF.

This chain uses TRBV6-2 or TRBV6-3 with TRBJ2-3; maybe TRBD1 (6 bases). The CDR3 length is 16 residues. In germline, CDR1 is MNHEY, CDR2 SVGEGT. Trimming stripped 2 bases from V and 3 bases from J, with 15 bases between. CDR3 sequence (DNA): TGTGCCAGCAGTTACACCCGGAGGCAGGGGACAGATACGCAGTATTTT. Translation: CASSYTRRQGTDTQYF.

The CDR3 reads CATSSGRRTEAFF. The CDR3 coding sequence is TGTGCCACCAGCTCGGGACGCCGTACTGAAGCTTTCTTT. The chain is built from TRBV15 and TRBJ1-1; D possibly corresponds to TRBD1 (5 bases). V gave up 5 bases and J gave up 5 bases, with 12 bases separating them. The CDR3 has 13 amino acids. The germline V gene encodes CDR1 LNHNV and CDR2 YYDKDF (reference sequence).

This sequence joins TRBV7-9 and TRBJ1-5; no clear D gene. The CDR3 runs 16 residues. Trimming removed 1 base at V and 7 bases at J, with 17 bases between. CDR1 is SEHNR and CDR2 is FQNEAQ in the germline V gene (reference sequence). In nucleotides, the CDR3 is TGTGCCAGCAGCTTAGAGGTTGGTGGCGGGAGGCAGCCCCAGCATTTT. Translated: CASSLEVGGGRQPQHF.

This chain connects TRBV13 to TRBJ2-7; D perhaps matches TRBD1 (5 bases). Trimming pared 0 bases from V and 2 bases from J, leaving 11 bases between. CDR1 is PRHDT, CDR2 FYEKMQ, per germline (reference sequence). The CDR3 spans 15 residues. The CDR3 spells CASSLGGGRAYEQYF. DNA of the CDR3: TGTGCCAGCAGCTTAGGCGGCGGCAGGGCCTACGAGCAGTACTTC. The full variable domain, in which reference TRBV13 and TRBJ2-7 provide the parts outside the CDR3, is AAGVIQSPRHLIKEKRETATLKCYPIPRHDTVYWYQQGPGQDPQFLISFYEKMQSDKGSIPDRFSAQQFSDYHSELNMSSLELGDSALYFCASSLGGGRAYEQYFGPGTRLTVT.

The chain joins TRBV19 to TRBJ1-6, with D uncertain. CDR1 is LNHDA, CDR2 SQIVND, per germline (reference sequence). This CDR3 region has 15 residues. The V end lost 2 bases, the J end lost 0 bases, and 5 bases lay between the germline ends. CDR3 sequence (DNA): TGTGCCAGTAGTATAAGGAGCTCCTATAATTCACCCCTCCACTTT. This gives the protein CASSIRSSYNSPLHF.

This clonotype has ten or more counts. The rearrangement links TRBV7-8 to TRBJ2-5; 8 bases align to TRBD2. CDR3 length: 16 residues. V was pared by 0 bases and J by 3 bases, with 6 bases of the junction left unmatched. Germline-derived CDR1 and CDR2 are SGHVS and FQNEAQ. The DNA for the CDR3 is TGTGCCAGCAGCTTAGCGGCGGGGGGCCTCGAAGAGACCCAGTACTTC. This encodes CASSLAAGGLEETQYF.

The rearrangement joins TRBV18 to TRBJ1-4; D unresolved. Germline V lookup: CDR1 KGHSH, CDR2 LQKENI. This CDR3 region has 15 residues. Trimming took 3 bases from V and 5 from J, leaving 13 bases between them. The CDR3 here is CASSPPLERNEKLFF. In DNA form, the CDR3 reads TGTGCCAGCTCACCCCCGCTTGAAAGGAATGAAAAACTGTTTTTT. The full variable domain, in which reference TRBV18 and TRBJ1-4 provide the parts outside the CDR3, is NAGVMQNPRHLVRRRGQEARLRCSPMKGHSHVYWYRQLPEEGLKFMVYLQKENIIDESGMPKERFSAEFPKEGPSILRIQQVVRGDSAAYFCASSPPLERNEKLFFGSGTQLSVL.

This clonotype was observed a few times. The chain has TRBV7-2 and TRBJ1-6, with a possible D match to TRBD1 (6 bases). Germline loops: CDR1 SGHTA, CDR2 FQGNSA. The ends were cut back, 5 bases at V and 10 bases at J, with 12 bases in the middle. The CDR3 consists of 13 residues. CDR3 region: CASSTRDTSPLHF. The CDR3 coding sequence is TGTGCCAGCAGCACCCGGGACACCTCACCCCTCCACTTT.

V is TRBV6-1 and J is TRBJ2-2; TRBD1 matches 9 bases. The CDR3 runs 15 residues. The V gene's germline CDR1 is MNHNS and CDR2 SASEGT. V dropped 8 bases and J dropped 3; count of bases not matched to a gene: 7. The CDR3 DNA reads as TGTGCCAGCTGGTTAGGACAGGGGTACACCGGGGAGCTGTTTTTT. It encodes CASWLGQGYTGELFF.